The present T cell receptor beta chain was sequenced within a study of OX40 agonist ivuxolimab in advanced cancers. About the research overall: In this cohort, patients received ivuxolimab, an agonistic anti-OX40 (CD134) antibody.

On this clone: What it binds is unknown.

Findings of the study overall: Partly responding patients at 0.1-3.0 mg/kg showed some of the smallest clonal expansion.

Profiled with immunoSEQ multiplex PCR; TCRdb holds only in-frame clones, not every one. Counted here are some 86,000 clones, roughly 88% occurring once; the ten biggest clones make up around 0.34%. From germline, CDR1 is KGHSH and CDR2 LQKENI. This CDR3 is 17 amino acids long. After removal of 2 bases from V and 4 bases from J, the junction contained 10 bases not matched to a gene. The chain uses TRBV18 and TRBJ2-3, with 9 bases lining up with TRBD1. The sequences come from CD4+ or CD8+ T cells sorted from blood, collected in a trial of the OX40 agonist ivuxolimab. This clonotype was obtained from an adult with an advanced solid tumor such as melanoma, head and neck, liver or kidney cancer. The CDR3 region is CASSPSPGQGSADTQYF. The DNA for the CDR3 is TGTGCCAGCTCACCATCCCCGGGACAGGGTTCCGCAGATACGCAGTATTTT.